Listed below are T cell receptor beta chains from one sample, sequenced in a study of tumor-infiltrating lymphocytes in primary liver carcinoma. TCRdb ran MiXCR on the multiplex PCR reads and lists one entry per CDR3 protein. The repertoire includes about 180,000 distinct CDR3 sequences, roughly three fifths of them detected once, and 65% to 80% sits in the top ten. The sample consisted of peripheral blood. The receptors stem from a middle-aged man with primary liver carcinoma and hepatitis B virus infection. The CDR3 runs from the conserved cysteine through the conserved F or W. Each record gives: V gene, D gene, J gene, clone size, CDR3 protein, CDR3 DNA. D genes are given only for firm matches. Only some rows state a clone size, as once, few, many or a class for expanded clones.

v_call: TRBV29-1; d_call: TRBD1; j_call: TRBJ1-1; clone_size: .; cdr3_aa: CSVRDREATEAFF; cdr3_nt: TGCAGCGTTCGGGACAGGGAAGCCACTGAAGCCTTCTTT
v_call: TRBV6-5; d_call: .; j_call: TRBJ2-3; clone_size: .; cdr3_aa: CASSLSGHNGATDTQYF; cdr3_nt: TGTGCCAGCAGTCTTAGCGGTCATAATGGGGCCACAGATACGCAGTATTTT
v_call: TRBV6-5; d_call: .; j_call: TRBJ2-1; clone_size: .; cdr3_aa: CASSYSFGGANEQFF; cdr3_nt: TGTGCCAGCAGTTACTCGTTCGGAGGGGCGAATGAGCAGTTCTTC
v_call: TRBV29-1; d_call: .; j_call: TRBJ2-3; clone_size: many; cdr3_aa: CSVDGGVTDTQYF; cdr3_nt: TGCAGCGTTGACGGCGGGGTCACAGATACGCAGTATTTT
v_call: TRBV11-2; d_call: TRBD2; j_call: TRBJ2-1; clone_size: .; cdr3_aa: CAGSLAPGLAGGPENEHFF; cdr3_nt: TGTGCCGGCAGCTTAGCTCCGGGACTAGCGGGAGGGCCGGAGAATGAGCACTTCTTC
v_call: TRBV6-5; d_call: .; j_call: TRBJ2-7; clone_size: .; cdr3_aa: CASSSAGVGWQTQQYF; cdr3_nt: TGTGCCAGCAGTTCCGCAGGGGTAGGATGGCAGACTCAGCAGTACTTC
v_call: TRBV28; d_call: .; j_call: TRBJ1-4; clone_size: .; cdr3_aa: CASSLNMATANEKLFF; cdr3_nt: TGTGCCAGCAGTTTAAATATGGCAACTGCTAATGAAAAACTGTTTTTT
v_call: TRBV6-1; d_call: TRBD1; j_call: TRBJ1-2; clone_size: .; cdr3_aa: CASTRTGEDYGYTF; cdr3_nt: TGTGCTAGCACCCGGACAGGGGAGGACTATGGCTACACCTTC
v_call: TRBV12-3/TRBV12-4; d_call: TRBD1; j_call: TRBJ1-6; clone_size: .; cdr3_aa: CASGQDNSPLHF; cdr3_nt: TGTGCCAGTGGACAGGACAATTCACCCCTCCACTTT
v_call: TRBV12-3/TRBV12-4; d_call: .; j_call: TRBJ2-7; clone_size: .; cdr3_aa: CASRGVGIKGGNSYEQYF; cdr3_nt: TGTGCCAGCAGAGGGGTGGGGATAAAGGGCGGCAACTCCTACGAGCAGTACTTC
v_call: TRBV6-1; d_call: .; j_call: TRBJ1-2; clone_size: .; cdr3_aa: CALWIAIYGYTF; cdr3_nt: TGTGCCCTCTGGATAGCGATCTATGGCTACACCTTC
v_call: TRBV11-2; d_call: .; j_call: TRBJ2-1; clone_size: many; cdr3_aa: CASSAPVGAFLSSYNEQFF; cdr3_nt: TGTGCCAGCAGCGCCCCCGTGGGCGCTTTTCTTAGCTCCTACAATGAGCAGTTCTTC
v_call: TRBV11-2; d_call: TRBD1; j_call: TRBJ1-1; clone_size: .; cdr3_aa: CASRRMGGQGFGTEAFF; cdr3_nt: TGTGCCAGCAGGCGAATGGGAGGACAGGGGTTCGGCACTGAAGCTTTCTTT
v_call: TRBV29-1; d_call: .; j_call: TRBJ1-5; clone_size: .; cdr3_aa: CSVAGRNTNQPQHF; cdr3_nt: TGCAGCGTTGCCGGACGGAATACCAATCAGCCCCAGCATTTT